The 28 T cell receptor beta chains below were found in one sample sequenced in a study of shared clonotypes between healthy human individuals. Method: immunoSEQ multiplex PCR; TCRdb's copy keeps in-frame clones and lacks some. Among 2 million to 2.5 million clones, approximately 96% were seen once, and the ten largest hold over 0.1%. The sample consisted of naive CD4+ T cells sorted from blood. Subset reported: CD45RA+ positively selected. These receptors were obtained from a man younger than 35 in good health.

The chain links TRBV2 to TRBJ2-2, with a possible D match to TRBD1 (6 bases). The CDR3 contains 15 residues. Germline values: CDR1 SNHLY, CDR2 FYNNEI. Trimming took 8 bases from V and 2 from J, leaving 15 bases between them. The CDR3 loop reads CASQTGIRNTGELFF. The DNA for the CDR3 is TGTGCCAGCCAAACAGGGATCCGTAACACCGGGGAGCTGTTTTTT.

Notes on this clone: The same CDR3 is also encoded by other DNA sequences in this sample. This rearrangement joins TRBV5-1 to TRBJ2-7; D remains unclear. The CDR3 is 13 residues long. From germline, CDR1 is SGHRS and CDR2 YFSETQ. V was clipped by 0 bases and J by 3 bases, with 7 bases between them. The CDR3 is CASSLEGFYEQYF. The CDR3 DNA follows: TGCGCCAGCAGCTTGGAGGGCTTCTACGAGCAGTACTTC.

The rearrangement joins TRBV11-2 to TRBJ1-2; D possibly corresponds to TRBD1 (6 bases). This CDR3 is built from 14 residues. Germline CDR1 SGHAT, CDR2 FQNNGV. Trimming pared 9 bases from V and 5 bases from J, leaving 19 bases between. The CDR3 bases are TGTGCCAGACCTAGGCAGGGGAGACGGTATGGCTACACCTTC. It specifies CARPRQGRRYGYTF.

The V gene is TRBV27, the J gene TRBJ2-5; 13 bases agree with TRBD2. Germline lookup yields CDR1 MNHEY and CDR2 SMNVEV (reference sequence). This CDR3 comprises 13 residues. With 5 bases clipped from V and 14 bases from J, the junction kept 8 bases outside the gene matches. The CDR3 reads CASSGLAGALLYF. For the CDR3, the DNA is TGTGCCAGCAGTGGACTAGCGGGGGCCCTCTTATACTTC.

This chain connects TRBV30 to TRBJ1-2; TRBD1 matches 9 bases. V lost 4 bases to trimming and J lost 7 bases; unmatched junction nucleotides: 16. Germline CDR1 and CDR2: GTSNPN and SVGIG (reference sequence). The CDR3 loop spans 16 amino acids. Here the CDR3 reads CAWTLLQGAGSPGYTF. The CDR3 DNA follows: TGTGCCTGGACCTTATTACAGGGGGCAGGATCCCCTGGCTACACCTTC. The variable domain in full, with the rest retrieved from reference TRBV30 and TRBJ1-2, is SQTIHQWPATLVQPVGSPLSLECTVEGTSNPNLYWYRQAAGRGLQLLFYSVGIGQISSEVPQNLSASRPQDRQFILSSKKLLLSDSGFYLCAWTLLQGAGSPGYTFGSGTRLTVV.

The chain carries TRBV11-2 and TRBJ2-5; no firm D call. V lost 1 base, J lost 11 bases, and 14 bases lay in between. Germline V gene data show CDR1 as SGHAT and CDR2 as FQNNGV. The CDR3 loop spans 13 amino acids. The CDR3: CASSLAGPYGQYF. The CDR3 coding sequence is TGTGCCAGCAGCTTAGCCGGGCCCTACGGGCAGTACTTC.

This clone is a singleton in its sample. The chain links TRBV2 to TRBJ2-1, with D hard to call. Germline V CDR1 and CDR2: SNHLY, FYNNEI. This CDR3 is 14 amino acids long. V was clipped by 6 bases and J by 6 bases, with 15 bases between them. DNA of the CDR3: TGTGCCAGCAGACCGAAGTGGGCTTCCAATGAGCAGTTCTTC. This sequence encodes CASRPKWASNEQFF.

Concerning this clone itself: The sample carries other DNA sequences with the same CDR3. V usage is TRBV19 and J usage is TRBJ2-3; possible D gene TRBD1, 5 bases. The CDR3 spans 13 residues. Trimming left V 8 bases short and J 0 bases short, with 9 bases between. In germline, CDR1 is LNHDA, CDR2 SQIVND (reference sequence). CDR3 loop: CASRQSSTDTQYF. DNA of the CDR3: TGTGCCAGTCGACAGTCTAGCACAGATACGCAGTATTTT.

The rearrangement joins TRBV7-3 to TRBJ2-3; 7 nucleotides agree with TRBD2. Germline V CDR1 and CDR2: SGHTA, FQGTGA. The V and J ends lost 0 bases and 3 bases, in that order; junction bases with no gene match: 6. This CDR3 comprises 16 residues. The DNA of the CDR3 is TGTGCCAGCAGCTTAACGGCGGGGGTAAGAACAGATACGCAGTATTTT. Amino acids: CASSLTAGVRTDTQYF.

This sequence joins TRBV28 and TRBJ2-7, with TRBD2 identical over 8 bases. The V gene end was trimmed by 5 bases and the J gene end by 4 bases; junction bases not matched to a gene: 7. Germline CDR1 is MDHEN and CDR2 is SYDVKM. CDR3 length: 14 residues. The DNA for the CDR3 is TGTGCCAGCAGTCCTGGGACTAGTGTGTACGAGCAGTACTTC. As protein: CASSPGTSVYEQYF.

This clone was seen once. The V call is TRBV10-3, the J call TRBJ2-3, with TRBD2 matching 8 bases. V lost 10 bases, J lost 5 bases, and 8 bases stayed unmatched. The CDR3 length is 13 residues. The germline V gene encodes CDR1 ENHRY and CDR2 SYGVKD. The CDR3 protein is CASTGLVRDTQYF. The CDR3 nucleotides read TGTGCCAGCACGGGACTAGTGAGAGATACGCAGTATTTT.

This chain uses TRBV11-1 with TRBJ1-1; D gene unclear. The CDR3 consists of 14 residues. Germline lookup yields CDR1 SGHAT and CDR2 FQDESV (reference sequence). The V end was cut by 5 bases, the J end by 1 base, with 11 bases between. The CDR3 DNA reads TGTGCCAGCAGCGGACCTATTGAGAACACTGAAGCTTTCTTT. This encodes CASSGPIENTEAFF.

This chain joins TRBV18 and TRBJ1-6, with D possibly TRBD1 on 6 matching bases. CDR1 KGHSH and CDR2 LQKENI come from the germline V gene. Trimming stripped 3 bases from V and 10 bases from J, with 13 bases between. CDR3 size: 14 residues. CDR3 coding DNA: TGTGCCAGCTCACCCCGCGAGGGGGGATCACCCCTCCACTTT. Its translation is CASSPREGGSPLHF.

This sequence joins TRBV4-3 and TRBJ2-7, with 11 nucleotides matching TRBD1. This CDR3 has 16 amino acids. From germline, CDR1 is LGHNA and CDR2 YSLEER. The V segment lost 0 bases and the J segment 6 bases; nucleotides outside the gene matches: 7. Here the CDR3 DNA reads TGCGCCAGCAGCCAAGATCGGGGACAGGGGGATTCCGAGCAGTACTTC. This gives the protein CASSQDRGQGDSEQYF.

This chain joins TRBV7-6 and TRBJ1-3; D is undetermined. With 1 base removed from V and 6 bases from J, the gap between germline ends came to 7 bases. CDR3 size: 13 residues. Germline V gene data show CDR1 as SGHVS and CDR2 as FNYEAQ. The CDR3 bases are TGTGCCAGCAGCTTAGGGTTGGCAAACACCATATATTTT. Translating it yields CASSLGLANTIYF.

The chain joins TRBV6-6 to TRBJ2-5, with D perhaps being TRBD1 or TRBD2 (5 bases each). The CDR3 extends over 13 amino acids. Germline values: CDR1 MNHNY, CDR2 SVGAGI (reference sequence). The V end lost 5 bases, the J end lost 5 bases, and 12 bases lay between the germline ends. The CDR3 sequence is CASSLQGGETQYF. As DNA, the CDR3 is TGTGCCAGCAGTCTCCAGGGCGGGGAGACCCAGTACTTC.

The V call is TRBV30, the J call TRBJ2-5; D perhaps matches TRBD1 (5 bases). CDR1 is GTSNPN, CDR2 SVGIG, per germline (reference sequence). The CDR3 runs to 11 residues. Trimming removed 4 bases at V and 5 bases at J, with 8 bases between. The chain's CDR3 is CAWMGLETQYF. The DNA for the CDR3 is TGTGCCTGGATGGGGCTGGAGACCCAGTACTTC.

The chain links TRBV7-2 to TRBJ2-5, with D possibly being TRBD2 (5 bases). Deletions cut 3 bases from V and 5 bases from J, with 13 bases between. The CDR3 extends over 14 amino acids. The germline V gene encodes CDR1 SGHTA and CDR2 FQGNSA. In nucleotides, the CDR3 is TGTGCCAGCAGCTTTTCGGCCTGGAGGGAGACCCAGTACTTC. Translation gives CASSFSAWRETQYF. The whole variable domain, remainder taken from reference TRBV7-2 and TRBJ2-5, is GAGVSQSPSNKVTEKGKDVELRCDPISGHTALYWYRQSLGQGLEFLIYFQGNSAPDKSGLPSDRFSAERTGGSVSTLTIQRTQQEDSAVYLCASSFSAWRETQYFGPGTRLLVL.

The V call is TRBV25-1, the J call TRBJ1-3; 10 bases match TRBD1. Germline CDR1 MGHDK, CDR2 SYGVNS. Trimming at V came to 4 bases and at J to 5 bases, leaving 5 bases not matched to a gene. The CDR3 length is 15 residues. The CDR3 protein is CASSGGGQGRNTIYF. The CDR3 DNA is TGTGCCAGCAGTGGGGGGGGACAGGGGAGAAACACCATATATTTT.

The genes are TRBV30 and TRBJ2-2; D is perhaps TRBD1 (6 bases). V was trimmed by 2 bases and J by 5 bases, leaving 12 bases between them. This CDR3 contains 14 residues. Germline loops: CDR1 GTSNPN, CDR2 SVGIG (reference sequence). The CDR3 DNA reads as TGTGCCTGGAGTAGGGGACACACTACCGGGGAGCTGTTTTTT. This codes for CAWSRGHTTGELFF.

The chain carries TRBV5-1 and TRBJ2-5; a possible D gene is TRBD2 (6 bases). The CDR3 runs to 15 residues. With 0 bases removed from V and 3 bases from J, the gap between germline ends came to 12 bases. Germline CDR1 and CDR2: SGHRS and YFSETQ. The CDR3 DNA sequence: TGCGCCAGCAGCTTGGTGACTAGGCCCGAAGAGACCCAGTACTTC. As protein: CASSLVTRPEETQYF.

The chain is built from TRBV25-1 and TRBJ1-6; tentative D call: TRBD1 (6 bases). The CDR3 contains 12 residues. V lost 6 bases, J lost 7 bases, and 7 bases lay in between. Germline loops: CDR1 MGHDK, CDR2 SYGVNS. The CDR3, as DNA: TGTGCCAGCAGCCAGGGGAATTCACCCCTCCACTTT. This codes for CASSQGNSPLHF.

The CDR3 coding sequence is TGCGCCAGCAGCCAAGACGCGGGCCTCAACACAGATACGCAGTATTTT. This codes for CASSQDAGLNTDTQYF. This chain uses TRBV4-1 with TRBJ2-3; TRBD2 might be the D (5 bases). Deletions cut 0 bases from V and 2 bases from J, with 12 bases between. Germline V lookup: CDR1 MGHRA, CDR2 YSYEKL. This CDR3 region has 16 residues.

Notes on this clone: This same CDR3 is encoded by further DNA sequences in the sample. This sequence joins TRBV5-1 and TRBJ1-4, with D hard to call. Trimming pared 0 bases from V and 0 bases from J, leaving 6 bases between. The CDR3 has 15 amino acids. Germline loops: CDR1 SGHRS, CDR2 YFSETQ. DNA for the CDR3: TGCGCCAGCAGCTTGGGTGGGGCAACTAATGAAAAACTGTTTTTT. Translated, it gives CASSLGGATNEKLFF.

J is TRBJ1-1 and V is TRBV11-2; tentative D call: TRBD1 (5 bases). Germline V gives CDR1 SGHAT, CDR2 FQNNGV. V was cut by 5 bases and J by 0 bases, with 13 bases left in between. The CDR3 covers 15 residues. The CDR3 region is CASSLRGVLNTEAFF. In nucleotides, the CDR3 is TGTGCCAGCAGCCTTAGGGGTGTCTTGAACACTGAAGCTTTCTTT.

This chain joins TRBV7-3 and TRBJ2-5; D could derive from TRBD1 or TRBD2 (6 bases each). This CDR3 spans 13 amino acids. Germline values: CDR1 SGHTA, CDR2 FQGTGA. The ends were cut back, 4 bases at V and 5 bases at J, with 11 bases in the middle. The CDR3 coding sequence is TGTGCCAGCAGCTCCCAGGGGAGGGAGACCCAGTACTTC. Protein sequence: CASSSQGRETQYF.

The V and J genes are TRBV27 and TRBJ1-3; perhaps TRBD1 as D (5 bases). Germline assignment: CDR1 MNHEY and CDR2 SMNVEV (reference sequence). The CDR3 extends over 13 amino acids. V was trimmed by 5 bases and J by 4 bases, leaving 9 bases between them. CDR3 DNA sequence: TGTGCCAGCAGTCCCCGGGGGGGAAACACCATATATTTT. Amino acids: CASSPRGGNTIYF.

The CDR3 spells CASSPDSWAGELFF. As DNA, the CDR3 is TGTGCCAGCAGCCCGGACAGTTGGGCCGGGGAGCTGTTTTTT. The V and J genes are TRBV28 and TRBJ2-2; D is possibly TRBD1 (6 bases). V dropped 6 bases and J dropped 6 bases, with 14 bases sitting between them. The V gene's germline CDR1 is MDHEN and CDR2 SYDVKM. The CDR3 totals 14 residues.